The 5 T cell receptor beta chains listed next were all sequenced from one sample in a study of metastatic and nonmetastatic thyroid tumors. TCRdb re-called clones from the PCR reads using MiXCR. The sample comprises tens of thousands of clones, about 20% of which are singletons, and under 9.5% rests with the top ten. None of the patients had undergone any treatment ahead of thyroid surgery. The sample consisted of blood. These receptors were taken from a female donor with papillary thyroid cancer or a benign thyroid nodule (not recorded which). Some clones in this sample may be carry-over from other donors' samples.

A word on this clone: At one boundary the junction diverges from the germline segment, which might be a read error. The V and J genes are TRBV2 and TRBJ1-6; D possibly corresponds to TRBD1 (5 bases). This CDR3 region has 16 residues. Germline-derived CDR1 and CDR2 are SNHLY and FYNNEI. The CDR3 here is CASSELGDSYISPLHF. In DNA, the CDR3 is TGTGCCAGCAGTGAATTAGGGGACTCCTATATTTCACCCCTCCACTTT.

The chain carries TRBV30 and TRBJ1-2, with 7 nucleotides matching TRBD1. The V and J ends lost 1 base and 8 bases, in that order; junction bases with no gene match: 4. This CDR3 has 12 residues. Germline lookup yields CDR1 GTSNPN and CDR2 SVGIG (reference sequence). The CDR3 region has the DNA TGTGCCTGGAGTGGAGGGGGCGAAGGCTACACCTTC. It translates to CAWSGGGEGYTF.

This clone was picked up one time. The chain has TRBV11-2 and TRBJ2-7; no clear D. The CDR3 loop spans 10 amino acids. Germline loops: CDR1 SGHAT, CDR2 FQNNGV. V lost 4 bases, J lost 9 bases, and 7 bases lay in between. CDR3 residues: CASSSVGQYF. CDR3 DNA sequence: TGTGCCAGCAGCTCTGTGGGGCAGTACTTC.

The chain couples TRBV19 to TRBJ2-7; 13 positions agree with TRBD2. Germline V gene lookup returns CDR1 LNHDA and CDR2 SQIVND (reference sequence). After removal of 7 bases from V and 6 bases from J, the junction contained 6 bases not matched to a gene. The CDR3 loop spans 14 amino acids. The CDR3 sequence is CASTGGTSGTEQYF. The CDR3 DNA reads TGTGCCAGTACAGGAGGGACTAGCGGGACCGAGCAGTACTTC. Together with reference TRBV19 and TRBJ2-7, the CDR3 gives the full variable domain: DGGITQSPKYLFRKEGQNVTLSCEQNLNHDAMYWYRQDPGQGLRLIYYSQIVNDFQKGDIAEGYSVSREKKESFPLTVTSAQKNPTAFYLCASTGGTSGTEQYFGPGTRLTVT.

On this clone itself: The CDR3 carries no conserved terminal phenylalanine or tryptophan, so it likely arises from a read error. No DNA is shown, since the ends of the CDR3 on it are uncertain; the CDR3 is the one TCRdb lists. The genes are TRBV7-9 and TRBJ2-6; the table assigns TRBD2, which was not confirmed against the DNA. Per germline, CDR1 SEHNR and CDR2 FQNEAQ (reference sequence). The CDR3 comprises 9 residues, both ends counted. CDR3 in amino acids: CASSLGTSG.